This T cell receptor (beta chain) originates from a study of blood T cell repertoires in COVID-19. Libraries were prepared by immunoSEQ multiplex PCR; TCRdb keeps only in-frame clonotypes and omits some of them. The sample holds under 300,000 clones, about 87% seen once. Germline V CDR1 and CDR2: MNHEY, SVGEGT. V shed 4 bases and J 4 bases; nucleotides not matched to a gene: 5. There are 15 residues in the CDR3. The TCR comes from an older woman with active or convalescent COVID-19. The rearrangement joins TRBV6-2 or TRBV6-3 to TRBJ2-2; 8 bases line up with TRBD1. The sequenced sample consisted of peripheral blood. CDR3 residues: CASSFGQGSTGELFF. CDR3 bases: TGTGCCAGCAGTTTTGGACAGGGCAGCACCGGGGAGCTGTTTTTT.